Listed below are T cell receptor beta chains from one sample, sequenced in a study of T-cell reconstitution after alpha-beta-depleted transplantation in children. TCRdb re-derived calls from the PCR reads in MiXCR, one entry per CDR3 protein. The sample consists of 170,000 or so distinct CDR3 sequences, approximately 7% of them appearing once. The sequences come from PBMCs from the stem cell graft donor, collected from the stem cell graft. Source of these receptors: a human donor who donated a stem cell graft to a child with Wiskott-Aldrich syndrome. The CDR3 runs from the conserved cysteine through the conserved F or W.

v_gene,CDR3aa
TRBV2,CASNSQGARGYTF
TRBV20-1,CSARGRDFAYEQYF
TRBV7-2,CASSSSGTEFTEAFF
TRBV10-3,CAISEAASGSSLYEQYF
TRBV10-2,CASHPGEPTNEKLFF
TRBV12-3/TRBV12-4,CASSSGTIEGNEQFF
TRBV7-6,CASSLAGTGYNNEQFF
TRBV30,CAWSFGYGYTF
TRBV7-2,CASSLSQGSPYEQYF
TRBV7-9,CASSVIGQGRNYGYTF
TRBV6-5,CASSYSRATNYGYTF
TRBV6-4,CASSVRDRWGYTF
TRBV29-1,CSVLIRRTTRVGIQYF
TRBV29-1,CSARYSNQPQHF
TRBV6-2/TRBV6-3,CASSHLGTLGEQYF
TRBV11-2,CASSLDPVDIQYF
TRBV5-5,CASSQPGLQETQYF